This note documents a single TCR beta chain sequence. The table came from immunoSEQ multiplex PCR; TCRdb's copy has only in-frame clones and leaves some out. The sample has 300,000 to 400,000 clones, over 90% seen once. The data were obtained in a study of brain T cells in children with intractable seizures. The CDR3 is 16 residues long. CDR1 SGHVS and CDR2 FQNEAQ come from the germline V gene. J gave up 1 base and V 6 bases, and 8 bases lay outside the gene matches. Time point indicated: blood from clinic visit 5 months post-surgery; TSC patient then seizure free. The receptor was derived from a boy in the first two years of life with tuberous sclerosis and intractable seizures. The chain is built from TRBV7-8 and TRBJ2-1; 8 bases are a match to TRBD2. The sequences come from peripheral blood, collected 5 to 6 months after surgery. The CDR3 DNA follows: TGTGCCAGCAGACTACGGGGGGGCGCGTCCTACAATGAGCAGTTCTTC. It specifies CASRLRGGASYNEQFF. Using reference TRBV7-8 and TRBJ2-1 for the parts outside the CDR3, the full variable domain is GAGVSQSPRYKVAKRGQDVALRCDPISGHVSLFWYQQALGQGPEFLTYFQNEAQLDKSGLPSDRFFAERPEGSVSTLKIQRTQQEDSAVYLCASRLRGGASYNEQFFGPGTRLTVL.